This T cell receptor beta chain originates from a study of blood T cell repertoires in COVID-19. Study context: T cells, B-cell-depleted T cells, or PBMCs supplied cDNA or gDNA.

In this sample, this clone turned up a few times. Method: immunoSEQ multiplex PCR; TCRdb's copy keeps in-frame clones and lacks some. This sample has 200,000 or so clones; around 85% occur once, and the top ten carry around a sixth. V lost 4 bases and J 5 bases, leaving 17 bases between the germline ends. The CDR3 consists of 16 residues. Germline CDR1 is SGHVS and CDR2 is FQNEAQ. Sequenced material: peripheral blood. The chain employs TRBV7-8 and TRBJ1-4; perhaps TRBD1 as D (5 bases). The TCR originated in an older person with COVID-19, enrolled during active disease. The CDR3 loop is CASSSDSQHVNEKLFF. The CDR3 DNA reads TGTGCCAGCAGCTCCGACAGCCAACATGTGAATGAAAAACTGTTTTTT.